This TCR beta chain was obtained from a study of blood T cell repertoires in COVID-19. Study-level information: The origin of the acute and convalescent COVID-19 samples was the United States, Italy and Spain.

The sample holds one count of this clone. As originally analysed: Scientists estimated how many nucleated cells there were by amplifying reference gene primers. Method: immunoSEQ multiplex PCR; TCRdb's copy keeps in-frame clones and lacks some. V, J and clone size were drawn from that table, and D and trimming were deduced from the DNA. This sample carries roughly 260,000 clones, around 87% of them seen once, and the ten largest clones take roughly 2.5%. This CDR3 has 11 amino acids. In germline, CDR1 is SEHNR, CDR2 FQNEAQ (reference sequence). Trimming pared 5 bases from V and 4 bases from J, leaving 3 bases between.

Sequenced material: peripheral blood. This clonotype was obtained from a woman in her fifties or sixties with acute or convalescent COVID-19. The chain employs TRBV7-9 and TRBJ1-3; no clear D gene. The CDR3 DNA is TGTGCCAGCAGCGCGGGAAACACCATATATTTT. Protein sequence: CASSAGNTIYF. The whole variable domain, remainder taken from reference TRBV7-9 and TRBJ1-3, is DTGVSQNPRHKITKRGQNVTFRCDPISEHNRLYWYRQTLGQGPEFLTYFQNEAQLEKSRLLSDRFSAERPKGSFSTLEIQRTEQGDSAMYLCASSAGNTIYFGEGSWLTVV.